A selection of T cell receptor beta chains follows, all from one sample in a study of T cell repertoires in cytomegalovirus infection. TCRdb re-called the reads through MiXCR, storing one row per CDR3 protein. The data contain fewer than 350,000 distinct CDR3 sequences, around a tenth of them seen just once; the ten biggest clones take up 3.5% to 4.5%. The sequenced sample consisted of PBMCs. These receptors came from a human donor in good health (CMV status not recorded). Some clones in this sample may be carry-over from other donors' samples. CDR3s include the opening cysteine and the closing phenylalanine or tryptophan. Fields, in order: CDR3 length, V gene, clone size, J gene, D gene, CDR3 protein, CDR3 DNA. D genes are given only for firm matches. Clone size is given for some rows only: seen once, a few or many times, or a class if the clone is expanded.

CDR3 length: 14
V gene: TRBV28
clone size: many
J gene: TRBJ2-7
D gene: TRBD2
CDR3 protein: CASSPSSGVREQYF
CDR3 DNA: TGTGCCAGCAGCCCCTCTAGCGGGGTTCGGGAGCAGTACTTC

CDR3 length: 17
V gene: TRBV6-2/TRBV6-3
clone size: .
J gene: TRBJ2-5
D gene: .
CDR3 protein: CASSSSRDGALQETQYF
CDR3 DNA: TGTGCCAGCAGTTCGTCCCGGGACGGTGCCCTCCAAGAGACCCAGTACTTC

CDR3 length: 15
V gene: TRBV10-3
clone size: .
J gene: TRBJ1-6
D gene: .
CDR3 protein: CAIKPGGDNNSPLHF
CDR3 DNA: TGTGCCATCAAACCGGGTGGGGATAATAATTCACCCCTCCACTTT

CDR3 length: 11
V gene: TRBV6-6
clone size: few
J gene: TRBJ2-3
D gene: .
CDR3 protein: CATLKTDTQYF
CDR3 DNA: TGTGCCACCCTTAAAACAGATACGCAGTATTTT

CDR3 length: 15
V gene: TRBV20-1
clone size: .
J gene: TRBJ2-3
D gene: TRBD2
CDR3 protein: CSARKSGAIGDTQYF
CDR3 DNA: TGCAGTGCTAGGAAAAGCGGGGCCATTGGAGATACGCAGTATTTT

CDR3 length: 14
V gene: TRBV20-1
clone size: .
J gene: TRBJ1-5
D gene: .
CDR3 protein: CSARSEGKRQPQHF
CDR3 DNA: TGCAGTGCTAGATCGGAGGGGAAACGCCAGCCCCAGCATTTT

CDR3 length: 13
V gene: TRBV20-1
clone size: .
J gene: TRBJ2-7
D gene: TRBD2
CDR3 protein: CSANPGGSYEQYF
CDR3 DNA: TGCAGTGCCAACCCGGGCGGGAGCTACGAGCAGTACTTC

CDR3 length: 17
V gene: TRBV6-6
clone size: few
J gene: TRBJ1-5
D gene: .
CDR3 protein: CASSYSKRAGSNQPQHF
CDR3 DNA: TGTGCCAGCAGTTACTCCAAAAGGGCGGGTAGCAATCAGCCCCAGCATTTT

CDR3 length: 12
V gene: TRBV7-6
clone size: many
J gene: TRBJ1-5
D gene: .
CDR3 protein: CASGVGNQPQHF
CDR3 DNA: TGTGCCAGCGGTGTAGGCAATCAGCCCCAGCATTTT

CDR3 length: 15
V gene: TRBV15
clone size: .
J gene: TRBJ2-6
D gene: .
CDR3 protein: CATSRKGTGANVLTF
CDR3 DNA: TGTGCCACCAGCAGAAAAGGGACAGGGGCCAACGTCCTGACTTTC

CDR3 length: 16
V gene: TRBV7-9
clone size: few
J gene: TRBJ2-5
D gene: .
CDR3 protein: CASSLALVTQKETQYF
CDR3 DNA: TGTGCCAGCAGCTTAGCGCTAGTGACTCAAAAAGAGACCCAGTACTTC